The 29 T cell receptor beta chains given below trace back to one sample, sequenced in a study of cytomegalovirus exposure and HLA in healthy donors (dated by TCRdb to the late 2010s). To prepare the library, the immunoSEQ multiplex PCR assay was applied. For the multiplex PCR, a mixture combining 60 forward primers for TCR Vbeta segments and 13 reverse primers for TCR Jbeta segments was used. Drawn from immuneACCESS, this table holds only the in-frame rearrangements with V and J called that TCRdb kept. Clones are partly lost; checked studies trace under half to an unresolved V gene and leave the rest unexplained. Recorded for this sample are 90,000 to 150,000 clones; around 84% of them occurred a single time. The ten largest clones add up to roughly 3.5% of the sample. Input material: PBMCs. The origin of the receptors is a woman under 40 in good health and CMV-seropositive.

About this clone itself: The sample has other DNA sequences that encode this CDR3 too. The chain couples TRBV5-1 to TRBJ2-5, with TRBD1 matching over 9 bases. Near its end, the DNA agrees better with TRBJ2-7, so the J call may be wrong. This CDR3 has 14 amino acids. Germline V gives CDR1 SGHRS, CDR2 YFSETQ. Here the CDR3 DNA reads TGCGCCAGCAGCTCCGGGACAGGGAGCTACGAGCAGTACTTC. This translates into CASSSGTGSYEQYF.

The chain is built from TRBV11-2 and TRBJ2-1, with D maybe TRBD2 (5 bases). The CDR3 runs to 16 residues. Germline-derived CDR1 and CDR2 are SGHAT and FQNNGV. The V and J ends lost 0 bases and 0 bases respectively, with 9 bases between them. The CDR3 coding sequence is TGTGCCAGCAGCTTAGAGAGTACTAGCTCCTACAATGAGCAGTTCTTC. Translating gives CASSLESTSSYNEQFF.

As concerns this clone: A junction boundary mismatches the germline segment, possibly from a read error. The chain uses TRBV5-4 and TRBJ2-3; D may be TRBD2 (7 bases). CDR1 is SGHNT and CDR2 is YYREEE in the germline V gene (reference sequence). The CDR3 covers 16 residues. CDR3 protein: CASSQGAGASTDTQYF. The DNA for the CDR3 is TGCGCCAGCAGCCAAGGGGCGGGGGCAAGCACAGATACGCAGTATTTT.

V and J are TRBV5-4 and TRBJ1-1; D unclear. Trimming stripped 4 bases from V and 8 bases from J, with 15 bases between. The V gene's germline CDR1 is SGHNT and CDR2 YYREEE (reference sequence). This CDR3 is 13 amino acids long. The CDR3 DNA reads TGTGCCAGCAGCCAGACTCCCGGAAGGGAAGCTTTCTTT. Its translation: CASSQTPGREAFF.

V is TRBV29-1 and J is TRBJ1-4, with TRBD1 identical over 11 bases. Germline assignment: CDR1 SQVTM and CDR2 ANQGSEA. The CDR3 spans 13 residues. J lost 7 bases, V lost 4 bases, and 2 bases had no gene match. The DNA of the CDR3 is TGCAGCGTTGGGGACAGGGGGACTGAAAAACTGTTTTTT. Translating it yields CSVGDRGTEKLFF.

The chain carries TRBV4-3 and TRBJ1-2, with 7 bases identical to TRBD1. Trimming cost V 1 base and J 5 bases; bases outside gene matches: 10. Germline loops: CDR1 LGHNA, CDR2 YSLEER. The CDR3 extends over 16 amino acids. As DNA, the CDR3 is TGCGCCAGCAGCCAAGGCGAAGACAGGGTAGGGTATGGCTACACCTTC. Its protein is CASSQGEDRVGYGYTF.

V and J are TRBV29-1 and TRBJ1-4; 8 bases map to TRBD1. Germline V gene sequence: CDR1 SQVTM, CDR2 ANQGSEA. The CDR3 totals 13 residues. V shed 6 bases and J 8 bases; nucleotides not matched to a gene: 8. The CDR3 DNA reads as TGCAGCGTCGGACAGGGTGGAGGGGAAAAACTGTTTTTT. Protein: CSVGQGGGEKLFF.

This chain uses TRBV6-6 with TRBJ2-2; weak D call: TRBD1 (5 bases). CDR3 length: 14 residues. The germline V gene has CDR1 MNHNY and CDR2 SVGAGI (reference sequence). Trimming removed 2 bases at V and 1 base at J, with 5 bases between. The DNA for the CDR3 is TGTGCCAGCAGTTACCAGGGGAACACCGGGGAGCTGTTTTTT. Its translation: CASSYQGNTGELFF.

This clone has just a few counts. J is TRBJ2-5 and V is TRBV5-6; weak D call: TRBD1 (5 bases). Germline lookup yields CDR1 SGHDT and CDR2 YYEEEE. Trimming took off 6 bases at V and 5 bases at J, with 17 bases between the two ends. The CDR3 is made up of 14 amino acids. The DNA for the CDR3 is TGTGCCAGCAACCAGGACATCACGGGTGAGACCCAGTACTTC. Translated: CASNQDITGETQYF.

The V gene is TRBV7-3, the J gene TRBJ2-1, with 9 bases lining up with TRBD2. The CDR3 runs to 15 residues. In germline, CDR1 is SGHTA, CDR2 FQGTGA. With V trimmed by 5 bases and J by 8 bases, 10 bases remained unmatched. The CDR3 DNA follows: TGTGCCAGCAGCCCAAGGGGCGGGGGGGCCCATGAGCAGTTCTTC. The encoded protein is CASSPRGGGAHEQFF. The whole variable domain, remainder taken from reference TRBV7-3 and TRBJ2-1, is GAGVSQTPSNKVTEKGKYVELRCDPISGHTALYWYRQSLGQGPEFLIYFQGTGAADDSGLPNDRFFAVRPEGSVSTLKIQRTERGDSAVYLCASSPRGGGAHEQFFGPGTRLTVL.

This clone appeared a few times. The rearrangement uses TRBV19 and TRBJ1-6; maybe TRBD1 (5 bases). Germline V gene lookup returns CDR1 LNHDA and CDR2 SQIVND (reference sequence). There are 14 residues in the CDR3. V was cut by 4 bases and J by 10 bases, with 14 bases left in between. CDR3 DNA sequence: TGTGCCAGTAGTACAGGGAATCCTACCTCACCCCTCCACTTT. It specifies CASSTGNPTSPLHF.

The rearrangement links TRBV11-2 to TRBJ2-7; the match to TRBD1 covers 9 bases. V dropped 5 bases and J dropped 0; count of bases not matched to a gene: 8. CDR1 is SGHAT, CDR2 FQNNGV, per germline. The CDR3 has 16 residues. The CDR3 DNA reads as TGTGCCAGCAGCCCTAAGGGGACAGGGAGCTCCTACGAGCAGTACTTC. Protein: CASSPKGTGSSYEQYF. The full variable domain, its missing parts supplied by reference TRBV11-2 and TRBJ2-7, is EAGVAQSPRYKIIEKRQSVAFWCNPISGHATLYWYQQILGQGPKLLIQFQNNGVVDDSQLPKDRFSAERLKGVDSTLKIQPAKLEDSAVYLCASSPKGTGSSYEQYFGPGTRLTVT.

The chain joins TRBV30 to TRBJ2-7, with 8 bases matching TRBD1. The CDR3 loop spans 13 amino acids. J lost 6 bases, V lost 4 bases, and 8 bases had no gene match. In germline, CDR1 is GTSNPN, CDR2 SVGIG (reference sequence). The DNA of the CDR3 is TGTGCCTGGACCTTGGGCAGGGGGCGCGAGCAGTACTTC. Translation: CAWTLGRGREQYF.

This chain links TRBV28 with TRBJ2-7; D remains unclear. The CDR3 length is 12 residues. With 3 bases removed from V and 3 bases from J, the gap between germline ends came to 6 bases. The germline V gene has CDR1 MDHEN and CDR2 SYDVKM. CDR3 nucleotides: TGTGCCAGCAGTTTCCAGAACTACGAGCAGTACTTC. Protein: CASSFQNYEQYF.

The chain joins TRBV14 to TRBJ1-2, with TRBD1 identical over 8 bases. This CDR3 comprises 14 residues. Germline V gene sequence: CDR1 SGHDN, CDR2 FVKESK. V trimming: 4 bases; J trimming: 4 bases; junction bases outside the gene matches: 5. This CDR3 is CASSPGGLSYGYTF. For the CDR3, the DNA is TGTGCCAGCAGCCCAGGGGGCTTGAGCTATGGCTACACCTTC.

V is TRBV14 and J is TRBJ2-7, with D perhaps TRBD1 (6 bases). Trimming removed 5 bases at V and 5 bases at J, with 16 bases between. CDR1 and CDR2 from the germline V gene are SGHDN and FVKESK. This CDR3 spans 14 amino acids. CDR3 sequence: CASSFRGLGNEQYF. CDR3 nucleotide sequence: TGTGCCAGCAGCTTCAGGGGTTTGGGGAACGAGCAGTACTTC.

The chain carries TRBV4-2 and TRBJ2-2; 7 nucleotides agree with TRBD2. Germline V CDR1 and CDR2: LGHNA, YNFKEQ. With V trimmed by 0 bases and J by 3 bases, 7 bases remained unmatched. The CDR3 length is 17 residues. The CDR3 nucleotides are TGTGCCAGCAGCCAAGAGGAAGCGGGGAGATACACCGGGGAGCTGTTTTTT. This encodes CASSQEEAGRYTGELFF.

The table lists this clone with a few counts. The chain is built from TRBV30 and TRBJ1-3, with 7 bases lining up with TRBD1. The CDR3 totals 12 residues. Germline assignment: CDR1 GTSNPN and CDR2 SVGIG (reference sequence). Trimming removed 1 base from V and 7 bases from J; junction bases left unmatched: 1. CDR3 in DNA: TGTGCCTGGAGTGAACAGGGGAACACCATATATTTT. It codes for CAWSEQGNTIYF.

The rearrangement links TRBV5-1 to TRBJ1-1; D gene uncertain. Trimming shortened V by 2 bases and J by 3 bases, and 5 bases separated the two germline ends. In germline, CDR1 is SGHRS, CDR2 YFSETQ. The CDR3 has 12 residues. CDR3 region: CASSLEYTEAFF. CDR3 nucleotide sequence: TGCGCCAGCAGCTTAGAGTACACTGAAGCTTTCTTT.

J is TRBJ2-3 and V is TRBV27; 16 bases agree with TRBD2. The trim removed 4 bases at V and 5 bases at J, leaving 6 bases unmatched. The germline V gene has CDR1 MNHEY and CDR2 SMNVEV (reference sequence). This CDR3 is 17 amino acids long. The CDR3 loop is CASSYGTSGGAQDTQYF. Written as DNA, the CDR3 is TGTGCCAGCAGTTACGGGACTAGCGGGGGGGCGCAAGATACGCAGTATTTT.

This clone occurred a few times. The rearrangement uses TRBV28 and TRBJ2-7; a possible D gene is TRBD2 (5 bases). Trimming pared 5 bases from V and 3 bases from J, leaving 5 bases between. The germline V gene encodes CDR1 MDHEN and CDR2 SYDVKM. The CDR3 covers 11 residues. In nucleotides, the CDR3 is TGTGCCAGCAGTCGGGGCTACGAGCAGTACTTC. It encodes CASSRGYEQYF.

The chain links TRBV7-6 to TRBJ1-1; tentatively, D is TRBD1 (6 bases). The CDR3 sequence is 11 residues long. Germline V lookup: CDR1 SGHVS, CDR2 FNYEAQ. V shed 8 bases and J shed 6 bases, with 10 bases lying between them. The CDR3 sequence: CASSEGAEAFF. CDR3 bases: TGTGCCAGCTCAGAGGGGGCTGAAGCTTTCTTT.

The CDR3 DNA reads TGTGCCACCTACCCTAGGTTGGGGGCAGGTCAGCCCCAGCATTTT. Translating it yields CATYPRLGAGQPQHF. The J gene is TRBJ1-5, the V gene TRBV7-3; TRBD1 is a possible D gene (6 bases). Germline CDR1 SGHTA, CDR2 FQGTGA. The CDR3 consists of 15 residues. V lost 10 bases to trimming and J lost 6 bases, with 22 bases between them.

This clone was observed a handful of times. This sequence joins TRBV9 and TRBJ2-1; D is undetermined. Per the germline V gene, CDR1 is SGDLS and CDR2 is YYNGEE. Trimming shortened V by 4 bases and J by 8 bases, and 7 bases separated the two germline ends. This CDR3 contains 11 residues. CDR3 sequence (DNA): TGTGCCAGCAGCCCCGGTTATGAGCAGTTCTTC. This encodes CASSPGYEQFF.

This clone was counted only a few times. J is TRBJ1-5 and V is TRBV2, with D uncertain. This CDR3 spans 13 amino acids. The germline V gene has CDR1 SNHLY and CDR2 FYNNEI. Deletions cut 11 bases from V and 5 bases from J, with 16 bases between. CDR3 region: CASSPRSHQPQHF. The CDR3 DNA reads TGTGCCTCGAGTCCGCGGTCTCATCAGCCCCAGCATTTT.

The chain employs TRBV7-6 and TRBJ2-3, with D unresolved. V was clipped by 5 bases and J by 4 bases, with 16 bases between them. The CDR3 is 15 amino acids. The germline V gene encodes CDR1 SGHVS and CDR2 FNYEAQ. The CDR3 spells CASSRTGSDSDTQYF. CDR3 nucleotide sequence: TGTGCCAGCAGCAGAACCGGGTCCGACTCAGATACGCAGTATTTT.

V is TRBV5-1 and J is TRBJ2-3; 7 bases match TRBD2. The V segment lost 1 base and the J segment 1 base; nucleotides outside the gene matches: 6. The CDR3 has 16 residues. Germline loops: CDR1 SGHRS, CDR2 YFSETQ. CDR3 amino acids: CASSLRFAGGTDTQYF. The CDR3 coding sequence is TGCGCCAGCAGCTTGAGGTTCGCGGGGGGCACAGATACGCAGTATTTT.

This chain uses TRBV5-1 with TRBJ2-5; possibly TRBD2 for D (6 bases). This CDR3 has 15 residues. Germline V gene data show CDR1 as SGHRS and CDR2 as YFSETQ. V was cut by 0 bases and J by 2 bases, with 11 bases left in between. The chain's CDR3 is CASSLGAGRQETQYF. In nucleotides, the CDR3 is TGCGCCAGCAGCTTGGGGGCAGGGAGGCAAGAGACCCAGTACTTC.

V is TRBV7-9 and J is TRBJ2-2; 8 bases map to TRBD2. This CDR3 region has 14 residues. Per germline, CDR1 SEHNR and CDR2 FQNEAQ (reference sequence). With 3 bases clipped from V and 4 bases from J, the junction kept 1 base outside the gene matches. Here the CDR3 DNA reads TGTGCCAGCAGCTTCGCGGGGGGCACCGGGGAGCTGTTTTTT. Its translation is CASSFAGGTGELFF.